This is a list of T cell receptor beta chains from one sample in a study of technical replicates of blood from several donors. Repertoires were generated with immunoSEQ multiplex PCR, while TCRdb's copy carries only in-frame clones and drops some. The sample records tens of thousands of clones, roughly 91% being singletons. Sequenced material: T cells isolated from PBMCs. The receptors shown here come from a human donor in good health. The CDR3 runs from the conserved cysteine through the conserved F or W. Fields, in order: clone size, V gene, D gene, J gene, CDR3 DNA, CDR3 protein. D genes are given only for firm matches. Clone size is shown for a subset of rows, as once, few, many or a class of expanded clone.

size: -; V: TRBV7-2; D: -; J: TRBJ1-2; DNA: TGTGCCAGCAGCTTTTTACAGGGAGGCTACACCTTC; CDR3: CASSFLQGGYTF
size: -; V: TRBV28; D: -; J: TRBJ1-5; DNA: TGTGCCAGCAGTACGGCCCCCTTGGCGGCGGGGCAGCCCCAGCATTTT; CDR3: CASSTAPLAAGQPQHF
size: -; V: TRBV28; D: -; J: TRBJ1-2; DNA: TGTGCCAGCAGTTTATCTTTGGGGGGGAGCTATGGCTACACCTTC; CDR3: CASSLSLGGSYGYTF
size: -; V: TRBV5-1; D: -; J: TRBJ1-1; DNA: TGCGCCAGCAGTCTCGACAGCCACACTGAAGCTTTCTTT; CDR3: CASSLDSHTEAFF
size: few; V: TRBV29-1; D: TRBD1; J: TRBJ2-1; DNA: TGCAGCGTTGAAGGAGACAGGGGCTCCTACAATGAGCAGTTCTTC; CDR3: CSVEGDRGSYNEQFF
size: -; V: TRBV19; D: -; J: TRBJ1-4; DNA: TGTGCCAGTAACCAGGGGATGGCTAATGAAAAACTGTTTTTT; CDR3: CASNQGMANEKLFF
size: -; V: TRBV27; D: -; J: TRBJ1-2; DNA: TGTGCCAGCAAGGTTGGGCAGGGCGGCGGCTACACCTTC; CDR3: CASKVGQGGGYTF
size: -; V: TRBV4-2; D: -; J: TRBJ1-4; DNA: TGTGCCAGCAGCCAAGATCTAGGGGCCCTGGTTGGGGTGTTTTTT; CDR3: CASSQDLGALVGVFF
size: -; V: TRBV14; D: -; J: TRBJ2-5; DNA: TGTGCCAGCAGCCAAGATCATTTCGCGGAGACCCAGTACTTC; CDR3: CASSQDHFAETQYF
size: -; V: TRBV25-1; D: TRBD2; J: TRBJ2-3; DNA: TGTGCCAGCAGTTTGAGTACTAGCGGAACCACAGATACGCAGTATTTT; CDR3: CASSLSTSGTTDTQYF
size: -; V: TRBV7-2; D: -; J: TRBJ1-2; DNA: TGTGCCAGCAGCTTAGAAGAGCCAGGGCTTTACACCTTC; CDR3: CASSLEEPGLYTF
size: -; V: TRBV1; D: -; J: TRBJ2-1; DNA: TGCACCAGCAGCCAAGAAAATCTAGCTCATAGAGATGAGCAGTTCTTC; CDR3: CTSSQENLAHRDEQFF
size: -; V: TRBV28; D: TRBD1; J: TRBJ2-5; DNA: TGTGCCAGCAGTCCGACCGTGACAGGGTTCGAGACCCAGTACTTC; CDR3: CASSPTVTGFETQYF
size: -; V: TRBV11-2; D: -; J: TRBJ1-2; DNA: TGTGCCAGCAGCTTGCCCCCCCGGGACACAGGGATAGATAACTATGGCTACACCTTC; CDR3: CASSLPPRDTGIDNYGYTF
size: -; V: TRBV7-9; D: -; J: TRBJ2-3; DNA: TGTGCCAGCAGTCAGGTGGCTGGTCCGGAGTATTTT; CDR3: CASSQVAGPEYF
size: once; V: TRBV5-1; D: -; J: TRBJ2-6; DNA: TGCGCCAGCAGCTTTGACACCGCGGGCGGGGCCAACGTCCTGACTTTC; CDR3: CASSFDTAGGANVLTF
size: -; V: TRBV5-5; D: TRBD1; J: TRBJ1-2; DNA: TGTGCCAGCAGCCAGGACAGGGGGCGAGGTGGCTACACCTTC; CDR3: CASSQDRGRGGYTF
size: -; V: TRBV7-2; D: -; J: TRBJ1-1; DNA: TGTGCCAGCAGCTTTCGTATGAACACTGAAGCTTTCTTT; CDR3: CASSFRMNTEAFF
size: -; V: TRBV29-1; D: -; J: TRBJ1-4; DNA: TGCAGCGTAGGGTTGACAGGAATTAATGAAAAACTGTTTTTT; CDR3: CSVGLTGINEKLFF
size: few; V: TRBV30; D: -; J: TRBJ1-1; DNA: TGTGCCTGGGGCGATAGAGAGGACACTGAAGCTTTCTTT; CDR3: CAWGDREDTEAFF
size: -; V: TRBV10-3; D: -; J: TRBJ2-7; DNA: TGTGCCATCATGAAGGGGCGCCCCGACGAGCAGTACTTC; CDR3: CAIMKGRPDEQYF
size: -; V: TRBV5-1; D: TRBD1; J: TRBJ2-5; DNA: TGCGCCAGCAGCGCAGGGACAGGGAAAGAGACCCAGTACTTC; CDR3: CASSAGTGKETQYF
size: -; V: TRBV9; D: -; J: TRBJ1-3; DNA: TGTGCCAGCAGCCCTGGACATGCTGGAAACACCATATATTTT; CDR3: CASSPGHAGNTIYF
size: -; V: TRBV7-9; D: -; J: TRBJ1-1; DNA: TGTGCCAGCAGCCCCGAACAGGGTTTAACTGAAGCTTTCTTT; CDR3: CASSPEQGLTEAFF
size: -; V: TRBV5-4; D: TRBD1; J: TRBJ2-5; DNA: TGTGCCAGCAGCGCCGGACAGGCTCAAGAGACCCAGTACTTC; CDR3: CASSAGQAQETQYF
size: -; V: TRBV9; D: -; J: TRBJ1-1; DNA: TGTGCCAGCAGCGTAGGAACAGTAATGAACACTGAAGCTTTCTTT; CDR3: CASSVGTVMNTEAFF
size: -; V: TRBV28; D: TRBD1; J: TRBJ2-1; DNA: TGTGCCAGCATTGGACAGGGAGAATACAATGAGCAGTTCTTC; CDR3: CASIGQGEYNEQFF
size: -; V: TRBV30; D: -; J: TRBJ1-5; DNA: TGTGCCTGGACGGACAGCCCCAATCAGCCCCAGCATTTT; CDR3: CAWTDSPNQPQHF
size: -; V: TRBV15; D: TRBD2; J: TRBJ2-3; DNA: TGTGCCACCAGCATCCCAGCGGGGAACACAGATACGCAGTATTTT; CDR3: CATSIPAGNTDTQYF
size: -; V: TRBV2; D: -; J: TRBJ1-1; DNA: TGTGCCAGCAGACAGACCCTGAACACTGAAGCTTTCTTT; CDR3: CASRQTLNTEAFF
size: -; V: TRBV19; D: -; J: TRBJ2-7; DNA: TGTGCCAGTAGTATAGGCCCCCTGGCACATTACGAGCAGTACTTC; CDR3: CASSIGPLAHYEQYF
size: -; V: TRBV5-8; D: -; J: TRBJ1-1; DNA: TGTGCCAGCAGCCGGGAGAAGGGCACTGAAGCTTTCTTT; CDR3: CASSREKGTEAFF
size: -; V: TRBV28; D: -; J: TRBJ2-7; DNA: TGTGCCAGCACGCAGAAGCGGGACGAGCAGTACTTC; CDR3: CASTQKRDEQYF
size: -; V: TRBV7-9; D: TRBD1; J: TRBJ2-7; DNA: TGTGCCAGCAGCTTAGGACAGGGGGTCCACGAGCAGTACTTC; CDR3: CASSLGQGVHEQYF
size: -; V: TRBV19; D: -; J: TRBJ1-5; DNA: TGTGCCAGTAGTCTTCAGCGGTCGACTCGGAACCAAAATCAGCCCCAGCATTTT; CDR3: CASSLQRSTRNQNQPQHF
size: -; V: TRBV4-3; D: -; J: TRBJ1-3; DNA: TGCGCCAGCAGCCCAGATGTAGACTCTGGAAACACCATATATTTT; CDR3: CASSPDVDSGNTIYF
size: -; V: TRBV25-1; D: TRBD1; J: TRBJ2-2; DNA: TGTGCCAGCAGTGGCGGACAGGACCAGCTGTTTTTT; CDR3: CASSGGQDQLFF
size: -; V: TRBV29-1; D: -; J: TRBJ1-3; DNA: TGCAGCGTTGGCACGGGTCTTGGAAACACCATATATTTT; CDR3: CSVGTGLGNTIYF
size: -; V: TRBV19; D: -; J: TRBJ2-3; DNA: TGTGCCAGTATCGGGGGACAGATCACAGATACGCAGTATTTT; CDR3: CASIGGQITDTQYF
size: -; V: TRBV28; D: TRBD2; J: TRBJ2-2; DNA: TGTGCCAGCAGTTTAGGTCTCGACGGACTAGCGGGAGGAACAAACACCGGGGAGCTGTTTTTT; CDR3: CASSLGLDGLAGGTNTGELFF
size: -; V: TRBV10-1; D: -; J: TRBJ2-1; DNA: TGCGCCAGCAGTGAGTCGATAGGTAGCTATGAGCAGTTCTTC; CDR3: CASSESIGSYEQFF
size: -; V: TRBV6-1; D: -; J: TRBJ1-5; DNA: TGTGCCAGCAGCTTAGACAATAGCAATCAGCCCCAGCATTTT; CDR3: CASSLDNSNQPQHF
size: -; V: TRBV19; D: -; J: TRBJ1-2; DNA: TGTGCCAGTACCCCAGTGGTGGGGGCCTATGGCTACACCTTC; CDR3: CASTPVVGAYGYTF
size: -; V: TRBV7-3; D: TRBD1; J: TRBJ2-7; DNA: TGTGCCAGCAGCTTGGATACAGGGGGACCCTACGAGCAGTACTTC; CDR3: CASSLDTGGPYEQYF
size: -; V: TRBV5-4; D: -; J: TRBJ2-3; DNA: TGTGCCAGCAGCTTGGGAGGTAGGCGTAGCACAGATACGCAGTATTTT; CDR3: CASSLGGRRSTDTQYF
size: -; V: TRBV7-6; D: TRBD1; J: TRBJ1-2; DNA: TGTGCCAGCAGCTCAGACAGGGGTAATGGCTACACCTTC; CDR3: CASSSDRGNGYTF
size: once; V: TRBV19; D: -; J: TRBJ2-1; DNA: TGTGCCAGTAGTCCATTCACAGGCGATGAGCAGTTCTTC; CDR3: CASSPFTGDEQFF